The 29 T cell receptor beta chains reported below all come from one sample, sequenced in a study of metastatic and nonmetastatic thyroid tumors. Until they underwent thyroid surgery, no patient had received any treatment. From the PCR reads, TCRdb re-called clones with MiXCR. The table lists 15,000 to 20,000 clones, about 25% of them singletons. The sample taken for sequencing was adjacent normal tissue. These TCRs come from a female donor with papillary thyroid cancer or a benign thyroid nodule (not recorded which). Some clones in this sample may be carry-over from other donors' samples.

This chain links TRBV5-1 with TRBJ2-5; D assignment may be TRBD1 or TRBD2 (5 bases each). V lost 2 bases and J lost 3, with 14 bases in between. The length of the CDR3 is 15 residues. Germline CDR1 reads SGHRS; CDR2 reads YFSETQ. The CDR3 spells CASSFLGRREETQYF. The DNA for the CDR3 is TGCGCCAGCAGCTTTCTGGGACGGCGGGAAGAGACCCAGTACTTC. Variable domain in full (rest from reference TRBV5-1 and TRBJ2-5): KAGVTQTPRYLIKTRGQQVTLSCSPISGHRSVSWYQQTPGQGLQFLFEYFSETQRNKGNFPGRFSGRQFSNSRSEMNVSTLELGDSALYLCASSFLGRREETQYFGPGTRLLVL.

The rearrangement joins TRBV10-3 to TRBJ1-6, with no clear D. Per germline, CDR1 ENHRY and CDR2 SYGVKD. The CDR3 spans 11 residues. V lost 7 bases and J 11 bases, leaving 9 bases between the germline ends. The CDR3 DNA sequence: TGTGCCATCATAGGTGAAGCACCCCTCCACTTT. Its translation is CAIIGEAPLHF.

This clone occurred a few times. In this CDR3 the conserved last residue, phenylalanine or tryptophan, is missing, so a read error is likely. V is TRBV6-1 and J is TRBJ1-1; the match to TRBD1 covers 7 bases. In germline, CDR1 is MNHNS, CDR2 SASEGT. The CDR3 loop spans 12 amino acids. J gave up 4 bases and V 6 bases, and 2 bases lay outside the gene matches. In nucleotides, the CDR3 is TGTGCCAGCAGCGGACAGGCCACTGAAGCTTTCTCT. Translating gives CASSGQATEAFS.

This clone is classed as medium-sized (0.01 to 0.1%). This sequence joins TRBV5-1 and TRBJ2-4, with TRBD1 matching over 8 bases. CDR1 and CDR2 from the germline V gene are SGHRS and YFSETQ. The CDR3 extends over 16 amino acids. The trim removed 4 bases at V and 6 bases at J, leaving 12 bases unmatched. In DNA, the CDR3 is TGCGCCAGCAGCCATTCAACCGGGACAGGTCCAAACATTCAGTACTTC. Translating gives CASSHSTGTGPNIQYF.

The chain couples TRBV11-2 to TRBJ2-7; TRBD2 agrees at 8 bases. CDR3 length equals 17 residues. Germline lookup yields CDR1 SGHAT and CDR2 FQNNGV. The trim removed 3 bases at V and 2 bases at J, leaving 12 bases unmatched. The CDR3 nucleotides are TGTGCCAGCAGCTTCCTTTTCGGCGGGAGGTGGGCCTACGAGCAGTACTTC. This gives the protein CASSFLFGGRWAYEQYF.

This clone was seen once. The chain employs TRBV18 and TRBJ1-2; the D is unclear. The CDR3 is 14 amino acids. V was cut by 1 base and J by 4 bases, with 10 bases left in between. Germline V CDR1 and CDR2: KGHSH, LQKENI. The DNA for the CDR3 is TGTGCCAGCTCACCACTGGACGCCTTCTATGGCTACACCTTC. It encodes CASSPLDAFYGYTF.

This clone was counted only a few times. This chain uses TRBV27 with TRBJ1-5; 9 bases align to TRBD1. V was pared by 5 bases and J by 2 bases, with 13 bases of the junction left unmatched. Looked up from germline, CDR1 is MNHEY and CDR2 is SMNVEV (reference sequence). This CDR3 spans 18 amino acids. The DNA for the CDR3 is TGTGCCAGCAGTCTCGTCCGGGACAGGGTTATAGGCAATCAGCCCCAGCATTTT. It translates to CASSLVRDRVIGNQPQHF.

This clone is medium-sized within its sample. The chain uses TRBV29-1 and TRBJ1-1; D gene unclear. Germline loops: CDR1 SQVTM, CDR2 ANQGSEA. The CDR3 has 14 amino acids. V gave up 0 bases and J gave up 1 base, with 9 bases separating them. CDR3 in DNA: TGCAGCGTTGAAGATCAAGAGGCGAACACTGAAGCTTTCTTT. Protein: CSVEDQEANTEAFF. Filled out from reference TRBV29-1 and TRBJ1-1, the complete variable domain reads SAVISQKPSRDICQRGTSLTIQCQVDSQVTMMFWYRQQPGQSLTLIATANQGSEATYESGFVIDKFPISRPNLTFSTLTVSNMSPEDSSIYLCSVEDQEANTEAFFGQGTRLTVV.

This clone was observed a few times. The chain uses TRBV6-1 and TRBJ1-2; weak D call: TRBD1 (5 bases). CDR3 length: 11 residues. The V end was cut by 10 bases, the J end by 4 bases, with 10 bases between. From germline, CDR1 is MNHNS and CDR2 SASEGT. The CDR3 DNA follows: TGTGCCACGGGACTGGCCTATGGCTACACCTTC. This translates into CATGLAYGYTF.

V is TRBV7-2 and J is TRBJ2-7; 7 positions agree with TRBD2. The length of the CDR3 is 13 residues. Trimming cost V 8 bases and J 4 bases; bases outside gene matches: 8. Germline V gene lookup returns CDR1 SGHTA and CDR2 FQGNSA. The CDR3 DNA follows: TGTGCCAGCCGGGGCGGGAGCGGGTACGAGCAGTACTTC. Encoded protein: CASRGGSGYEQYF.

This clone was counted a single time. The CDR3 reads CSARDLVGQGVGVQPQHF. The CDR3 coding sequence is TGCAGTGCTAGAGATCTTGTGGGACAGGGGGTCGGGGTTCAGCCCCAGCATTTT. This rearrangement joins TRBV20-1 to TRBJ1-5; 11 bases are shared with TRBD1. Trimming removed 0 bases from V and 6 bases from J; junction bases left unmatched: 13. The CDR3 is 18 amino acids. The germline gives CDR1 DFQATT, CDR2 SNEGSKA (reference sequence).

This clone was counted only a few times. The genes are TRBV6-1 and TRBJ2-5, with D uncertain. The germline V and J ends were trimmed by 0 bases and 0 bases, with 11 bases remaining between them. The CDR3 is 16 residues long. Per germline, CDR1 MNHNS and CDR2 SASEGT. CDR3: CASSEAYRANQETQYF. Written as DNA, the CDR3 is TGTGCCAGCAGTGAAGCCTACCGGGCCAACCAAGAGACCCAGTACTTC.

The rearrangement joins TRBV14 to TRBJ1-4, with D perhaps matching TRBD1 (5 bases). The germline V gene has CDR1 SGHDN and CDR2 FVKESK. The CDR3 has 16 residues. Trimming took 4 bases from V and 4 from J, leaving 16 bases between them. For the CDR3, the DNA is TGTGCCAGCAGCCTCCCCGGGGGGGGTAATAATGAAAAACTGTTTTTT. It encodes CASSLPGGGNNEKLFF.

This clone was observed a few times. CDR3 sequence: CANSNPGGEKLFF. The DNA for the CDR3 is TGTGCCAACAGCAATCCGGGAGGGGAAAAACTGTTTTTT. V gene TRBV6-1 combines with J gene TRBJ1-4; D ambiguous. Trimming shortened V by 10 bases and J by 8 bases, and 17 bases separated the two germline ends. Germline assignment: CDR1 MNHNS and CDR2 SASEGT. The CDR3 runs 13 residues.

The chain combines TRBV28 with TRBJ1-5; D gene ambiguous. The length of the CDR3 is 14 residues. The V gene's germline CDR1 is MDHEN and CDR2 SYDVKM. V was clipped by 1 base and J by 8 bases, with 12 bases between them. The CDR3 nucleotides read TGTGCCAGCAGTTTATCTAACGACGCCAAGCCCCAGCATTTT. Amino acids: CASSLSNDAKPQHF. The full variable domain, rest sourced from reference TRBV28 and TRBJ1-5, is DVKVTQSSRYLVKRTGEKVFLECVQDMDHENMFWYRQDPGLGLRLIYFSYDVKMKEKGDIPEGYSVSREKKERFSLILESASTNQTSMYLCASSLSNDAKPQHFGDGTRLSIL.

This clone was counted between two and nine times. The rearrangement joins TRBV6-1 to TRBJ1-1; D unclear. V lost 6 bases to trimming and J lost 6 bases, with 11 bases between them. The CDR3 has 12 residues. Germline V gene data show CDR1 as MNHNS and CDR2 as SASEGT. The CDR3 DNA reads TGTGCCAGCAGCCCACGGAGTTCTGAAGCTTTCTTT. Protein: CASSPRSSEAFF.

The rearrangement uses TRBV20-1 and TRBJ2-7; D gene unclear. The CDR3 contains 12 residues. Germline V gene sequence: CDR1 DFQATT, CDR2 SNEGSKA (reference sequence). With 4 bases removed from V and 4 bases from J, the gap between germline ends came to 11 bases. Here the CDR3 reads CSAKGILYEQYF. CDR3 DNA: TGCAGTGCTAAAGGGATCCTTTACGAGCAGTACTTC.

V and J are TRBV7-2 and TRBJ2-3; D call uncertain. CDR1 and CDR2 (germline): SGHTA, FQGNSA. The V gene lost 2 bases and the J gene lost 6 bases, with 12 bases spanning the gap. The CDR3 has 14 amino acids. The CDR3, as DNA: TGTGCCAGCAGCTTAATGAGCCTAAGGGATACGCAGTATTTT. Translating gives CASSLMSLRDTQYF. Together with reference TRBV7-2 and TRBJ2-3, the CDR3 gives the full variable domain: GAGVSQSPSNKVTEKGKDVELRCDPISGHTALYWYRQSLGQGLEFLIYFQGNSAPDKSGLPSDRFSAERTGGSVSTLTIQRTQQEDSAVYLCASSLMSLRDTQYFGPGTRLTVL.

The chain joins TRBV27 to TRBJ1-1, with D uncertain. The V end lost 3 bases, the J end lost 6 bases, and 11 bases lay between the germline ends. Germline V CDR1 and CDR2: MNHEY, SMNVEV (reference sequence). This CDR3 comprises 13 residues. DNA for the CDR3: TGTGCCAGCAGTTTTGGTTCATACGCTGAAGCTTTCTTT. This gives the protein CASSFGSYAEAFF.

J is TRBJ1-1 and V is TRBV20-1; TRBD1 agrees at 9 bases. CDR3 length equals 16 residues. Unmatched junction bases numbered 8, after V lost 0 bases and J lost 3 bases. CDR1 is DFQATT, CDR2 SNEGSKA, per germline (reference sequence). The CDR3 region is CSARDQGQGRYTEAFF. The DNA for the CDR3 is TGCAGTGCTAGAGATCAGGGACAGGGTAGATACACTGAAGCTTTCTTT.

A note on this clone: A much more abundant neighbour one base away suggests this may be a read error. The rearrangement uses TRBV20-1 and TRBJ1-1; TRBD1 aligns across 7 bases. The ends lost 5 bases at V and 5 bases at J; junction bases unmatched: 8. Germline V gene lookup returns CDR1 DFQATT and CDR2 SNEGSKA (reference sequence). The CDR3 extends over 13 amino acids. This CDR3 reads CSAGGGGMTEAFF. CDR3 in DNA: TGCAGTGCTGGAGGAGGGGGCATGACTGAAGCTTTCTTT.

The rearrangement uses TRBV11-1 and TRBJ2-6; 9 positions agree with TRBD1. Looked up from germline, CDR1 is SGHAT and CDR2 is FQDESV (reference sequence). There are 17 residues in the CDR3. V shed 5 bases, J shed 4 bases, and the junction held 9 bases outside the gene matches. CDR3 loop: CASSRGQGRFGANVLTF. In DNA, the CDR3 is TGTGCCAGCAGCCGAGGACAGGGGAGGTTCGGGGCCAACGTCCTGACTTTC.

J is TRBJ2-5 and V is TRBV5-1, with a possible D match to TRBD1 (6 bases). Looked up from germline, CDR1 is SGHRS and CDR2 is YFSETQ. With 0 bases removed from V and 5 bases from J, the gap between germline ends came to 14 bases. The CDR3 has 15 amino acids. Here the CDR3 DNA reads TGCGCCAGCAGCTTGGTCCCAGGGGTGGGGGAGACCCAGTACTTC. Protein product: CASSLVPGVGETQYF.

This clone was counted only a few times. This chain connects TRBV6-1 to TRBJ1-1, with 10 bases matching TRBD1. Trimming took 6 bases from V and 5 from J; bases not matched to a gene: 6. CDR1 MNHNS and CDR2 SASEGT come from the germline V gene. CDR3 length equals 14 residues. The CDR3 nucleotides read TGTGCCAGCAGCCCGACAGGGGGCAAGACTGAAGCTTTCTTT. Protein product: CASSPTGGKTEAFF.

The chain has TRBV11-1 and TRBJ2-6; D not resolved. V was pared by 4 bases and J by 0 bases, with 10 bases between. This CDR3 comprises 16 residues. Looked up from germline, CDR1 is SGHAT and CDR2 is FQDESV (reference sequence). This chain's CDR3 is CASSSWVASGANVLTF. The CDR3 DNA reads as TGTGCCAGCAGCTCTTGGGTAGCCTCTGGGGCCAACGTCCTGACTTTC.

This chain connects TRBV6-1 to TRBJ1-2; perhaps TRBD1 as D (6 bases). The V and J ends lost 5 bases and 4 bases respectively, with 14 bases between them. The CDR3 spans 14 residues. Germline V gives CDR1 MNHNS, CDR2 SASEGT. The CDR3 coding sequence is TGTGCCAGCAGTAGTCCGGGACAAGCCTATGGCTACACCTTC. Its translation is CASSSPGQAYGYTF.

This clone was detected only a few times. The chain joins TRBV28 to TRBJ2-7, with a tentative D call TRBD2 (7 bases). Germline loops: CDR1 MDHEN, CDR2 SYDVKM. CDR3 length: 14 amino acids. V lost 5 bases, J lost 3 bases, and 14 bases lay in between. The DNA of the CDR3 is TGTGCCAGCAGTCCGGGGGGCAATAACTACGAGCAGTACTTC. This translates into CASSPGGNNYEQYF.

J is TRBJ2-7 and V is TRBV12-3 or TRBV12-4, with 10 positions matching TRBD1. CDR3 size: 16 residues. The trim removed 2 bases at V and 5 bases at J, leaving 9 bases unmatched. This CDR3 is CASSLNYPGTGDEQYF. In nucleotides, the CDR3 is TGTGCCAGCAGTTTAAATTACCCCGGGACAGGGGACGAGCAGTACTTC.

Only a few counts were recorded for this clone. The CDR3 loop is CAISDNGQLSSYNEQFF. CDR3 nucleotides: TGTGCCATCAGTGATAACGGACAGTTGAGCTCCTACAATGAGCAGTTCTTC. This chain links TRBV10-3 with TRBJ2-1, with a possible D match to TRBD1 (6 bases). CDR1 ENHRY and CDR2 SYGVKD come from the germline V gene. This CDR3 is 17 amino acids long. V was cut by 3 bases and J by 0 bases, with 15 bases left in between.